This T cell receptor (beta chain) was profiled in a study of blood T cells in healthy people across ages. In this sample, this clonotype turned up a few times. Using a J-beta primer mix together with a sample-barcoded 5' primer, a second PCR was run for roughly 7 to 11 cycles. TCRdb redid the calling of the 5' RACE reads with MiXCR, one entry per CDR3 protein. Seen here are around 970,000 distinct CDR3 sequences, roughly half observed once, and the top ten hold around 21%. Sequencing input: blood. The TCR sequence derives from a woman aged 60-75 years in good health.

DNA for the CDR3: TGCAGCCCATACAGGGGGCGTGAGACCCAGTACTTC. It yields the protein CSPYRGRETQYF. The chain recombines TRBV20-1 with TRBJ2-5; 9 nucleotides line up with TRBD1. Per the germline V gene, CDR1 is DFQATT and CDR2 is SNEGSKA (reference sequence). The CDR3 consists of 12 residues.